The 7 T cell receptor beta chains below come from one sample, sequenced in a study of T cell changes during pregnancy in multiple sclerosis. TCRdb keeps only in-frame clones here, not all; method: immunoSEQ multiplex PCR. In the table there are around 60,000 clones, roughly nine tenths of which are singletons. Sequenced here: CD4+ T cells from peripheral blood mononuclear cells, sampled after pregnancy. These receptors all come from a female donor in good health, enrolled as a control in a pregnancy study.

The chain carries TRBV6-5 and TRBJ2-3; D might be TRBD2 (7 bases). The CDR3 extends over 14 amino acids. V lost 6 bases and J lost 4, with 14 bases in between. Germline CDR1 is MNHEY and CDR2 is SVGAGI. DNA for the CDR3: TGTGCCAGCAGAACGGGGGGCCGGGCAGATACGCAGTATTTT. This gives the protein CASRTGGRADTQYF.

The chain couples TRBV5-6 to TRBJ1-1; TRBD1 might be the D (6 bases). Trimming shortened V by 2 bases and J by 1 base, and 9 bases separated the two germline ends. The CDR3 contains 14 residues. CDR1 and CDR2 (germline): SGHDT, YYEEEE. The CDR3 sequence: CASSFGTTNTEAFF. In DNA, the CDR3 is TGTGCCAGCAGCTTCGGGACAACGAACACTGAAGCTTTCTTT.

The chain uses TRBV5-8 and TRBJ1-1, with D unresolved. Germline assignment: CDR1 SGHTS and CDR2 YDEGEE. This CDR3 has 15 residues. The germline V and J ends were trimmed by 0 bases and 0 bases, with 9 bases remaining between them. The CDR3 DNA reads TGTGCCAGCAGCTTGGGAACGGCGGTGAACACTGAAGCTTTCTTT. It yields the protein CASSLGTAVNTEAFF.

The V gene is TRBV6-4, the J gene TRBJ2-1; the match to TRBD2 covers 14 bases. CDR3 length: 20 amino acids. Germline V gene lookup returns CDR1 MRHNA and CDR2 SNTAGT. J lost 5 bases, V lost 2 bases, and 14 bases had no gene match. The DNA for the CDR3 is TGTGCCAGCAGTGACGGCTTGACTAGCGGGGGGGCGGGGAGCAACAATGAGCAGTTCTTC. Its protein is CASSDGLTSGGAGSNNEQFF.

The gene calls are TRBV11-2 and TRBJ2-3, with D uncertain. V lost 0 bases, J lost 3 bases, and 4 bases lay in between. There are 13 residues in the CDR3. Germline-derived CDR1 and CDR2 are SGHAT and FQNNGV. The CDR3 bases are TGTGCCAGCAGCTTAGACAGAACAGATACGCAGTATTTT. Translation gives CASSLDRTDTQYF.

This clone was seen only once. The J gene is TRBJ2-7, the V gene TRBV19; weak D call: TRBD2 (5 bases). V shed 1 base and J shed 6 bases, with 10 bases lying between them. From germline, CDR1 is LNHDA and CDR2 SQIVND (reference sequence). The CDR3 extends over 13 amino acids. The CDR3: CASSIAAGFEQYF. The CDR3 DNA reads TGTGCCAGTAGTATAGCCGCGGGTTTCGAGCAGTACTTC. Full variable domain (rest looked up from reference TRBV19 and TRBJ2-7): DGGITQSPKYLFRKEGQNVTLSCEQNLNHDAMYWYRQDPGQGLRLIYYSQIVNDFQKGDIAEGYSVSREKKESFPLTVTSAQKNPTAFYLCASSIAAGFEQYFGPGTRLTVT.

The genes are TRBV7-3 and TRBJ2-3; TRBD2 is a possible D gene (6 bases). Germline-derived CDR1 and CDR2 are SGHTA and FQGTGA. CDR3 length: 16 amino acids. Trimming cost V 0 bases and J 0 bases, with 10 bases left between them. The CDR3 nucleotides are TGTGCCAGCAGCTTAACCTCTAGCGCAAGCACAGATACGCAGTATTTT. It codes for CASSLTSSASTDTQYF. The whole variable domain, remainder taken from reference TRBV7-3 and TRBJ2-3, is GAGVSQTPSNKVTEKGKYVELRCDPISGHTALYWYRQSLGQGPEFLIYFQGTGAADDSGLPNDRFFAVRPEGSVSTLKIQRTERGDSAVYLCASSLTSSASTDTQYFGPGTRLTVL.